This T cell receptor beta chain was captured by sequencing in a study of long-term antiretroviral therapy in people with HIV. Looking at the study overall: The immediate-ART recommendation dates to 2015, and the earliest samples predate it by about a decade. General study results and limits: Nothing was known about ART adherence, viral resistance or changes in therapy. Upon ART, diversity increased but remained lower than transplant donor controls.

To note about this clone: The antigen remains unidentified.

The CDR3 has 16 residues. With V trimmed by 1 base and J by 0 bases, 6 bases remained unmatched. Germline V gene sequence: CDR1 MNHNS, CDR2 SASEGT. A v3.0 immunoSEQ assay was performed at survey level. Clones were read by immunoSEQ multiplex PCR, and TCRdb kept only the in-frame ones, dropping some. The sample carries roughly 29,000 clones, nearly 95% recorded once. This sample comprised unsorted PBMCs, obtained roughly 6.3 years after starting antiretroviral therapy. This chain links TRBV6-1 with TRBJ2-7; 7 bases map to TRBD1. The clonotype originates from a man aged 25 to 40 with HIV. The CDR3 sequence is CASSEDLGTVSYEQYF. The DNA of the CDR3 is TGTGCCAGCAGTGAAGATTTGGGGACAGTCTCCTACGAGCAGTACTTC.